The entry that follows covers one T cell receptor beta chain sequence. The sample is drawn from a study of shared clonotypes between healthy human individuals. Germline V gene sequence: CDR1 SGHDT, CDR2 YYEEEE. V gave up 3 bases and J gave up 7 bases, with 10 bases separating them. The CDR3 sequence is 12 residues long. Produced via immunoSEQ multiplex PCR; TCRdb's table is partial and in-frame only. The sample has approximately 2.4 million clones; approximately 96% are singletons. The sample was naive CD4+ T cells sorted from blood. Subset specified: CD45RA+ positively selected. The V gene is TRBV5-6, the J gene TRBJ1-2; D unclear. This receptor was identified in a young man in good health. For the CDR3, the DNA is TGTGCCAGCAGCTCGAGCGGATTTGGCTACACCTTC. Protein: CASSSSGFGYTF. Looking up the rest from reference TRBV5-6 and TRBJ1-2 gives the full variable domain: DAGVTQSPTHLIKTRGQQVTLRCSPKSGHDTVSWYQQALGQGPQFIFQYYEEEERQRGNFPDRFSGHQFPNYSSELNVNALLLGDSALYLCASSSSGFGYTFGSGTRLTVV.